The 17 T cell receptor beta chains below were found in one sample sequenced in a study of blood T cell repertoires in COVID-19. Assay: immunoSEQ multiplex PCR; the TCRdb copy retains only in-frame clones and omits some. The sample carries 60,000 to 85,000 clones, 70% to 75% recorded once. The sequencing sample was made of peripheral blood. The receptors derive from a man in his 70s with acute or convalescent COVID-19.

Note on this clone: The germline gene is not matched at one end of the junction; a read error may be the cause. The chain is built from TRBV2 and TRBJ2-3; 8 positions match TRBD2. The germline V gene has CDR1 SNHLY and CDR2 FYNNEI. CDR3 length: 14 residues. CDR3 sequence (DNA): TGTGCCAGCATTGAACTAGCGGGCACAGATACGCAGTATTTT. Residues: CASIELAGTDTQYF.

The gene calls are TRBV7-3 and TRBJ2-2; 11 nucleotides line up with TRBD2. Trimming cost V 5 bases and J 4 bases; bases outside gene matches: 6. There are 16 residues in the CDR3. Germline V gene data show CDR1 as SGHTA and CDR2 as FQGTGA. The CDR3 DNA reads as TGTGCCAGCAGCCCTACTAGCGGGAGTGGCACCGGGGAGCTGTTTTTT. Translated, it gives CASSPTSGSGTGELFF.

V is TRBV4-2 and J is TRBJ2-1, with 13 bases fitting TRBD2. The CDR3 length is 17 residues. The V and J ends lost 3 bases and 9 bases, in that order; junction bases with no gene match: 11. CDR1 and CDR2 from the germline V gene are LGHNA and YNFKEQ. In DNA form, the CDR3 reads TGTGCCAGCAGCCACGTCGTCGGGACTAGCGGGATTTCTGAGCAGTTCTTC. This gives the protein CASSHVVGTSGISEQFF.

This clone was detected a few times. The chain links TRBV28 to TRBJ1-2, with 7 bases matching TRBD1. V was clipped by 2 bases and J by 4 bases; unmatched bases: 4. This CDR3 contains 14 residues. The germline V gene encodes CDR1 MDHEN and CDR2 SYDVKM. The CDR3 DNA is TGTGCCAGCAGTTTAGTCCAGGGGGTCTATGGCTACACCTTC. Amino acid sequence: CASSLVQGVYGYTF.

The chain uses TRBV6-6 and TRBJ1-5, with D possibly TRBD1 on 5 matching bases. With 3 bases removed from V and 3 bases from J, the gap between germline ends came to 9 bases. The CDR3 is made up of 14 amino acids. CDR1 MNHNY and CDR2 SVGAGI come from the germline V gene (reference sequence). Here the CDR3 DNA reads TGTGCCAGCAGTTATACGACAGTCAATCAGCCCCAGCATTTT. Amino acid sequence: CASSYTTVNQPQHF.

The chain links TRBV5-6 to TRBJ2-5, with TRBD2 matching 15 bases. V lost 4 bases and J lost 5; bases outside the gene matches: 15. CDR3 length: 19 amino acids. The V gene's germline CDR1 is SGHDT and CDR2 YYEEEE. The CDR3 DNA follows: TGTGCCAGCAGCACACGTGCCCGGACTAGCGGGAGGGGAAGGGAGACCCAGTACTTC. Translated: CASSTRARTSGRGRETQYF. The variable domain in full, completed from reference TRBV5-6 and TRBJ2-5, reads DAGVTQSPTHLIKTRGQQVTLRCSPKSGHDTVSWYQQALGQGPQFIFQYYEEEERQRGNFPDRFSGHQFPNYSSELNVNALLLGDSALYLCASSTRARTSGRGRETQYFGPGTRLLVL.

The V gene is TRBV27, the J gene TRBJ2-2, with 8 positions matching TRBD1. The germline CDR1 and CDR2 sequences are MNHEY and SMNVEV (reference sequence). V lost 8 bases to trimming and J lost 0 bases; unmatched junction nucleotides: 2. This CDR3 comprises 14 residues. CDR3 DNA sequence: TGTGCCAGCGGGACAGGCGCGAACACCGGGGAGCTGTTTTTT. This sequence encodes CASGTGANTGELFF.

The chain couples TRBV10-2 to TRBJ1-4; 10 nucleotides line up with TRBD1. Germline V gene lookup returns CDR1 WSHSY and CDR2 SAAADI. The CDR3 spans 15 residues. The V and J ends lost 2 bases and 8 bases, in that order; junction bases with no gene match: 5. This chain's CDR3 is CASSEPGTGVEKLFF. The CDR3 DNA reads TGCGCCAGCAGTGAGCCCGGGACAGGGGTAGAAAAACTGTTTTTT.

The chain combines TRBV7-3 with TRBJ1-2, with 9 positions matching TRBD1. Trimming took 5 bases from V and 8 from J; bases not matched to a gene: 9. This CDR3 contains 14 residues. Germline CDR1 and CDR2: SGHTA and FQGTGA. The CDR3 DNA reads as TGTGCCAGCAGCCCGGGACAGGGCGACTTAGGCTACACCTTC. This gives the protein CASSPGQGDLGYTF. Variable domain in full (rest from reference TRBV7-3 and TRBJ1-2): GAGVSQTPSNKVTEKGKYVELRCDPISGHTALYWYRQSLGQGPEFLIYFQGTGAADDSGLPNDRFFAVRPEGSVSTLKIQRTERGDSAVYLCASSPGQGDLGYTFGSGTRLTVV.

V gene TRBV24-1 combines with J gene TRBJ2-4; 8 nucleotides align to TRBD1. V shed 5 bases and J 5 bases; nucleotides not matched to a gene: 7. The CDR3 is 15 amino acids. CDR1 is KGHDR, CDR2 SFDVKD, per germline. CDR3 in amino acids: CATSAADRVENIQYF. CDR3 nucleotides: TGTGCCACCAGTGCCGCGGACAGGGTGGAAAACATTCAGTACTTC.

This clone occurred many times. The chain recombines TRBV16 with TRBJ2-7; TRBD2 matches at 14 bases. This CDR3 has 19 residues. The germline gives CDR1 KGHSY, CDR2 FQNENV. With V trimmed by 0 bases and J by 3 bases, 10 bases remained unmatched. CDR3 protein: CASSQSGLAGEGGHYEQYF. The CDR3 DNA follows: TGTGCCAGCAGCCAATCGGGACTAGCGGGAGAGGGAGGACACTACGAGCAGTACTTC.

The chain is built from TRBV21-1 and TRBJ2-7; the table's D gene call, TRBD1, was not cross checked with the DNA. TRBV21-1 is given as a pseudogene. CDR3 length: 13 residues. The CDR3 DNA reads TGTGCCAGCAGCAAGGGGGCTCCCTACGAGCAGTACTTC. The encoded protein is CASSKGAPYEQYF.

This clone was counted between two and nine times. The J gene is TRBJ2-3, the V gene TRBV3-1 (or the pseudogene TRBV3-2), with 9 bases aligning to TRBD2. Germline lookup yields CDR1 LGHDT and CDR2 YNNKEL (reference sequence). V was pared by 0 bases and J by 4 bases, with 5 bases of the junction left unmatched. The CDR3 sequence is 16 residues long. DNA of the CDR3: TGTGCCAGCAGCCAAGAGCGGGAGGGCCCCCCAGATACGCAGTATTTT. Its translation is CASSQEREGPPDTQYF.

The chain recombines TRBV19 with TRBJ2-2, with TRBD1 identical over 7 bases. J gave up 1 base and V 6 bases, and 8 bases lay outside the gene matches. From germline, CDR1 is LNHDA and CDR2 SQIVND (reference sequence). This CDR3 is built from 16 residues. The chain's CDR3 is CASRTRQGQNTGELFF. CDR3 DNA: TGTGCCAGTAGAACCAGACAGGGCCAGAACACCGGGGAGCTGTTTTTT.

This clone was seen a single time. V gene TRBV5-1 combines with J gene TRBJ1-2, with 10 bases lining up with TRBD1. The trim removed 1 base at V and 2 bases at J, leaving 5 bases unmatched. The CDR3 sequence is 16 residues long. The germline CDR1 and CDR2 sequences are SGHRS and YFSETQ. The CDR3 sequence is CASSLSGTGDNYGYTF. The CDR3 nucleotides are TGCGCCAGCAGCTTGTCCGGGACAGGGGACAACTATGGCTACACCTTC.

The gene calls are TRBV6-6 and TRBJ1-1; D is ambiguous. Trimming cost V 7 bases and J 1 base, with 10 bases left between them. CDR1 is MNHNY, CDR2 SVGAGI, per germline (reference sequence). The CDR3 extends over 13 amino acids. CDR3 DNA: TGTGCCAGCACCCCGGTTCCGAACACTGAAGCTTTCTTT. Residues: CASTPVPNTEAFF.

This clone has a handful of counts. CDR3 amino acids: CASSYRGDSETQYF. The CDR3 DNA is TGTGCCAGCAGTTATCGGGGGGATTCTGAGACCCAGTACTTC. This chain links TRBV6-2 or TRBV6-3 with TRBJ2-5, with TRBD2 identical over 7 bases. The germline CDR1 and CDR2 sequences are MNHEY and SVGEGT. The CDR3 spans 14 residues. J lost 5 bases, V lost 3 bases, and 6 bases had no gene match.